These 29 T cell receptor beta chains share one sample of origin, sequenced in a study of CXCR3-negative and CXCR3-positive naive CD8 T cells. Findings of the study overall: Greater hydrophobicity was found in TRB CDR3s of CXCR3-positive naive cells than of CXCR3-negative naive cells.

Antigen specificity for these receptors is unknown. TRB cDNA libraries were made by UMI-labeled 5' RACE. No DNA is given; TCRdb re-called the 5' RACE reads and lists each CDR3 protein once. The listing contains over 55,000 distinct CDR3 sequences. The sample comprised naive CXCR3+ CD8+ T cells from blood. As for subset: CD45RO-CCR7+CD27+CD95- naive CD8+ T cells expressing CXCR3 (TNR3+). The receptors come from a human donor in good health. Some clones in this sample may be carry-over from other donors' samples.

The chain recombines TRBV20-1 with TRBJ2-1; TCRdb's assignment of TRBD2 cannot be checked, as there is no DNA. The CDR3 spans 14 residues. Germline values: CDR1 DFQATT, CDR2 SNEGSKA (reference sequence). CDR3 protein: CSALGLAGFNEQFF.

The chain is built from TRBV18 and TRBJ2-1. The CDR3 contains 13 residues. Germline CDR1 KGHSH, CDR2 LQKENI. CDR3 sequence reads: CASSQERYNEQLF.

The gene calls are TRBV29-1 and TRBJ1-2. The CDR3 is made up of 12 amino acids. Germline V lookup: CDR1 SQVTM, CDR2 ANQGSEA. CDR3 loop: CSVESTNYGYTF. The full variable domain, its missing parts supplied by reference TRBV29-1 and TRBJ1-2, is SAVISQKPSRDICQRGTSLTIQCQVDSQVTMMFWYRQQPGQSLTLIATANQGSEATYESGFVIDKFPISRPNLTFSTLTVSNMSPEDSSIYLCSVESTNYGYTFGSGTRLTVV.

CDR3 loop: CSARDLGRTNEKLFF. The chain is built from TRBV20-1 and TRBJ1-4. The CDR3 spans 15 residues. Germline CDR1 is DFQATT and CDR2 is SNEGSKA (reference sequence).

The genes are TRBV29-1 and TRBJ1-1. CDR3 length: 11 residues. Germline V gene data show CDR1 as SQVTM and CDR2 as ANQGSEA. The CDR3 spells CSAILWPEAFF.

V and J are TRBV20-1 and TRBJ2-1; the D call of TRBD1 rests on TCRdb alone, since no DNA is present to check it. CDR1 DFQATT and CDR2 SNEGSKA come from the germline V gene (reference sequence). There are 16 residues in the CDR3. The CDR3 here is CSASVNVRGDLNEQFF.

The V call is TRBV6-2 or TRBV6-3, the J call TRBJ2-1. The CDR3 has 13 amino acids. Germline values: CDR1 MNHEY, CDR2 SVGEGT. The CDR3 loop is CASSLDTYNEQFF.

The genes are TRBV29-1 and TRBJ1-1; TCRdb proposes TRBD1, but this gene call is untestable without DNA. Germline CDR1 is SQVTM and CDR2 is ANQGSEA. CDR3 length: 16 amino acids. The CDR3 loop reads CSVEDYAGGPYLEAFF. Variable domain in full (rest from reference TRBV29-1 and TRBJ1-1): SAVISQKPSRDICQRGTSLTIQCQVDSQVTMMFWYRQQPGQSLTLIATANQGSEATYESGFVIDKFPISRPNLTFSTLTVSNMSPEDSSIYLCSVEDYAGGPYLEAFFGQGTRLTVV.

The rearrangement joins TRBV27 to TRBJ2-7; the TCRdb D gene call, TRBD1, has no DNA to confirm it. This CDR3 has 13 residues. CDR1 MNHEY and CDR2 SMNVEV come from the germline V gene (reference sequence). The CDR3 spells CASSLRTAYEQYF.

The V and J genes are TRBV5-6 and TRBJ2-2; TCRdb's assignment of TRBD1 cannot be checked, as there is no DNA. This CDR3 region has 14 residues. Germline CDR1 is SGHDT and CDR2 is YYEEEE. The CDR3 protein is CASTPGSNGGELFF.

The genes are TRBV6-4 and TRBJ2-2. Germline loops: CDR1 MRHNA, CDR2 SNTAGT. CDR3 length: 14 amino acids. CDR3: CASSASGSTGELSF.

The CDR3 here is CASSQPGPYEQYF. The chain joins TRBV2 to TRBJ2-7. The CDR3 runs to 13 residues. CDR1 and CDR2 (germline): SNHLY, FYNNEI.

CDR3 protein: CSVEVSSAYEQYF. The gene calls are TRBV29-1 and TRBJ2-7. The CDR3 sequence is 13 residues long. Germline CDR1 SQVTM, CDR2 ANQGSEA.

The rearrangement links TRBV10-3 to TRBJ2-7; the TCRdb call, TRBD2, lacks DNA for checking. Germline V lookup: CDR1 ENHRY, CDR2 SYGVKD. The CDR3 loop spans 16 amino acids. The CDR3 spells CAISESTSGGTDEQYF.

The chain carries TRBV27 and TRBJ1-4. Looked up from germline, CDR1 is MNHEY and CDR2 is SMNVEV (reference sequence). The CDR3 sequence is 11 residues long. CDR3 in amino acids: CASRGQGKLFF.

This chain joins TRBV18 and TRBJ2-2. This CDR3 region has 17 residues. The germline CDR1 and CDR2 sequences are KGHSH and LQKENI. CDR3 amino acids: CASSPSKAQTYAGELFF.

The rearrangement links TRBV5-1 to TRBJ1-2; the TCRdb call, TRBD1, lacks DNA for checking. The CDR3 extends over 14 amino acids. Germline V gene data show CDR1 as SGHRS and CDR2 as YFSETQ. The CDR3 reads CASSSTGGNYGYTF.

This rearrangement joins TRBV29-1 to TRBJ2-1; the TRBD1 assignment by TCRdb is unverifiable without DNA. CDR1 and CDR2 from the germline V gene are SQVTM and ANQGSEA. The CDR3 consists of 15 residues. CDR3 protein: CSVEEAWGAYNEQFF.

V usage is TRBV7-6 and J usage is TRBJ1-1. Germline CDR1 is SGHVS and CDR2 is FNYEAQ. CDR3 length: 14 amino acids. The CDR3 sequence: CASSSRRGNTEAFF.

V usage is TRBV29-1 and J usage is TRBJ1-2. In germline, CDR1 is SQVTM, CDR2 ANQGSEA. The CDR3 spans 11 residues. The CDR3 region is CSDDSYYGYTF.

The chain recombines TRBV29-1 with TRBJ1-2; TCRdb picks TRBD1, but there is no DNA to check that call. CDR3 length: 13 residues. Looked up from germline, CDR1 is SQVTM and CDR2 is ANQGSEA. The CDR3 is CSVSSGTGHGYTF.

The chain employs TRBV6-4 and TRBJ2-1; TCRdb's D call of TRBD2 is untestable without DNA. CDR1 is MRHNA and CDR2 is SNTAGT in the germline V gene. The CDR3 runs 15 residues. The CDR3 loop is CASSDGLAGGQEQFF.

This clonotype counts as medium-sized by frequency. The chain couples TRBV7-9 to TRBJ2-4; the D call from TCRdb, TRBD1, cannot be confirmed without DNA. The CDR3 consists of 15 residues. Germline V gene data show CDR1 as SEHNR and CDR2 as FQNEAQ (reference sequence). CDR3 in amino acids: CASSSLRKTGNIQYF.

This chain joins TRBV14 and TRBJ2-5. The germline gives CDR1 SGHDN, CDR2 FVKESK. The CDR3 runs to 11 residues. The CDR3 region is CASSHGETQYF.

CDR3 loop: CASSFGGQSSYEQYF. The chain has TRBV28 and TRBJ2-7; TCRdb proposes TRBD1, but this gene call is untestable without DNA. Germline CDR1 reads MDHEN; CDR2 reads SYDVKM. The CDR3 is 15 amino acids.

This chain uses TRBV20-1 with TRBJ1-1. CDR3 length: 13 residues. The germline gives CDR1 DFQATT, CDR2 SNEGSKA (reference sequence). CDR3 sequence reads: CSARPAGNTEAFF.

The CDR3 loop is CASSRGVGVNEQFF. The chain recombines TRBV11-3 with TRBJ2-1; the TCRdb D gene call, TRBD1, has no DNA to confirm it. The CDR3 spans 14 residues. Germline CDR1 reads SGHNT; CDR2 reads YENEEA.

The CDR3 loop is CASSPGREAFF. The chain is built from TRBV5-5 and TRBJ1-1. The CDR3 is made up of 11 amino acids. Germline V lookup: CDR1 SGHKS, CDR2 YYEKEE (reference sequence).

The V call is TRBV13, the J call TRBJ1-4; absent DNA, TCRdb's TRBD1 call cannot be checked. In germline, CDR1 is PRHDT, CDR2 FYEKMQ (reference sequence). CDR3 size: 14 residues. The CDR3 protein is CASSSDRAGEKLFF.